The clone carrying this TCR beta chain was observed at least ten times. Antigen unknown. The source of the sample is a study of T cell repertoires in cytomegalovirus infection. Study-wide context: Matching HLA type, along with CMV infection, was indicated by public TCR beta signatures.

MiXCR, run by TCRdb on the reads, gives a single entry per CDR3 protein. The data show fewer than 700,000 distinct CDR3 sequences, with 24% seen just once and 7% to 9% held by the top ten. Study results and limitations: The study identified carriers of CMV plus the relevant HLA from cumulative public TCR beta family frequency. The study found HLA-C-restricted CMV-specific TCR beta clonotypes dominating the ex vivo response.

Germline V lookup: CDR1 SGHVS, CDR2 FNYEAQ. This CDR3 is built from 13 residues. Trimming left V 7 bases short and J 2 bases short, with 6 bases between. This clonotype originated in a human donor in good health (CMV status not recorded). Some clones in this sample may be carry-over from other donors' samples. Specimen: CD8+ T cells from PBMCs. The J gene is TRBJ2-6, the V gene TRBV7-6; D gene uncertain. The CDR3 region is CASTPPGANVLTF. Written as DNA, the CDR3 is TGTGCCAGCACCCCCCCTGGGGCCAACGTCCTGACTTTC.